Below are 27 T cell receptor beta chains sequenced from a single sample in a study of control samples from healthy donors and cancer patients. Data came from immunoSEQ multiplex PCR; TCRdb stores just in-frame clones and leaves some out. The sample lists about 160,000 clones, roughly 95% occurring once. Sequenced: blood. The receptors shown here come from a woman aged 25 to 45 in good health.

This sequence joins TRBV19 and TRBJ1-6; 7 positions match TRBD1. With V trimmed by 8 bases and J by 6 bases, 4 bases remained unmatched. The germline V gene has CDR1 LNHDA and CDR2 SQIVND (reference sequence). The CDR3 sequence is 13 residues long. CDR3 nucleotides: TGTGCCAGTCTGGGACAGTTTAATTCACCCCTCCACTTT. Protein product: CASLGQFNSPLHF.

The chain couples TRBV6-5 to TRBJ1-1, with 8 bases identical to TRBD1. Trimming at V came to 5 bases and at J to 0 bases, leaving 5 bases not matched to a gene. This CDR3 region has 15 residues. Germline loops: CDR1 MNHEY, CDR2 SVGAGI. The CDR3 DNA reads TGTGCCAGCAGTCCCAGGGACAGGATGAACACTGAAGCTTTCTTT. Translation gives CASSPRDRMNTEAFF.

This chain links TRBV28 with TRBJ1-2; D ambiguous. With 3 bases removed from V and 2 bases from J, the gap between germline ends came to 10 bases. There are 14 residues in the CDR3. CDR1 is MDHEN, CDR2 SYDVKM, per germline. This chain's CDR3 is CASSFRPGNYGYTF. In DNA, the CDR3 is TGTGCCAGCAGTTTCCGCCCTGGAAACTATGGCTACACCTTC.

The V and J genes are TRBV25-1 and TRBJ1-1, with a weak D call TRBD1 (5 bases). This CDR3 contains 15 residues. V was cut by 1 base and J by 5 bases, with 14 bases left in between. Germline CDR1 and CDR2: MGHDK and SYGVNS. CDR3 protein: CASSEWAGIGTEAFF. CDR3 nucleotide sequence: TGTGCCAGCAGTGAATGGGCAGGGATCGGTACTGAAGCTTTCTTT.

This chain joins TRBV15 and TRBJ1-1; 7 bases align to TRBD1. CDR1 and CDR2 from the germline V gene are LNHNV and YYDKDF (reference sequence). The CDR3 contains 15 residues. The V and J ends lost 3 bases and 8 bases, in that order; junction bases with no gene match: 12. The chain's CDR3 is CATSRRAQLGQEAFF. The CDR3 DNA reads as TGTGCCACCAGCAGGAGGGCCCAACTGGGACAGGAAGCTTTCTTT.

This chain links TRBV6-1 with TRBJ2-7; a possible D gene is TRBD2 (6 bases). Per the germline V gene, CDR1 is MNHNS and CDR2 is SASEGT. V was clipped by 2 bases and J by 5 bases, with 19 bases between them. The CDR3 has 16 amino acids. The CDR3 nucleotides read TGTGCCAGCAGTGAATTTTGGATCGGGACTCCCGACGAGCAGTACTTC. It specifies CASSEFWIGTPDEQYF.

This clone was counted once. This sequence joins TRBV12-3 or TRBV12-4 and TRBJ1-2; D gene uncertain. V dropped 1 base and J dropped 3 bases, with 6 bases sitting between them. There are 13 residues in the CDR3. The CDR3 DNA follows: TGTGCCAGCAGTTTAGGGCGGGACTATGGCTACACCTTC. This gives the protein CASSLGRDYGYTF.

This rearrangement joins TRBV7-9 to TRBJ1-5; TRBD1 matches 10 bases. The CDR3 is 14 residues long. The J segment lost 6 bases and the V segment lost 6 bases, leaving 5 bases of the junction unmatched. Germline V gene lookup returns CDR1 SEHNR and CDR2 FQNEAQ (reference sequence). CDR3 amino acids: CASSQTGGSQPQHF. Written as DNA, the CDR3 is TGTGCCAGCAGTCAGACAGGGGGCTCTCAGCCCCAGCATTTT.

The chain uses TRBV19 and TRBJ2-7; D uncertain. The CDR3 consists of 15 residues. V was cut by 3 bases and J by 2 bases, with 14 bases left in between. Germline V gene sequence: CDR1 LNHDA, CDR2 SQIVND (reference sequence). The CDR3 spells CASSIDDGVAYEQYF. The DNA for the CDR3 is TGTGCCAGTAGTATCGATGACGGAGTGGCCTACGAGCAGTACTTC.

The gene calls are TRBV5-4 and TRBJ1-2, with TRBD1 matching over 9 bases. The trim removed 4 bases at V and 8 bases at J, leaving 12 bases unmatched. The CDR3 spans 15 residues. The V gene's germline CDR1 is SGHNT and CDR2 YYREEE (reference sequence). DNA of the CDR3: TGTGCCAGCAGCAGCACCGGGACAGGGAGTGTAGGCTACACCTTC. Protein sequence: CASSSTGTGSVGYTF.

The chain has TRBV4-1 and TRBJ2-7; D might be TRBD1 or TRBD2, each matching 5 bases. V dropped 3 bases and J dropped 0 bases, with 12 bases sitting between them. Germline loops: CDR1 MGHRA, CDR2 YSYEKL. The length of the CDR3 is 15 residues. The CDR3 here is CASSHGTASSYEQYF. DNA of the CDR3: TGCGCCAGCAGCCATGGGACCGCGAGCTCCTACGAGCAGTACTTC.

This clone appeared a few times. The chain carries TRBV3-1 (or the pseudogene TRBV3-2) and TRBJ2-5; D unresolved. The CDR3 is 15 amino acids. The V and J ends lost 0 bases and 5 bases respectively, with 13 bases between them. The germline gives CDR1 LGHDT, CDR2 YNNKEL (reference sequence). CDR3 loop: CASSQDRVGRETQYF. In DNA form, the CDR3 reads TGTGCCAGCAGCCAAGATCGGGTAGGGCGGGAGACCCAGTACTTC.

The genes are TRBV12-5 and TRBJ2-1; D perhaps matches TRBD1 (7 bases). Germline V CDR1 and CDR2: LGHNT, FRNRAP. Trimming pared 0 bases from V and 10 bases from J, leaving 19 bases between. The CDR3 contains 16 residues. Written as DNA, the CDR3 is TGTGCTAGTGGTTTGGTACATGGTAGCGGACAGGTGGAGCAGTTCTTC. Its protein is CASGLVHGSGQVEQFF.

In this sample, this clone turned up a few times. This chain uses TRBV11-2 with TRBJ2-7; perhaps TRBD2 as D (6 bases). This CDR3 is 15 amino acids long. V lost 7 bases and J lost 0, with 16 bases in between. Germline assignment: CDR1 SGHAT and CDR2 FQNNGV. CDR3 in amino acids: CASTGGGDPSYEQYF. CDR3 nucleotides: TGTGCCAGCACTGGAGGAGGGGATCCCTCCTACGAGCAGTACTTC.

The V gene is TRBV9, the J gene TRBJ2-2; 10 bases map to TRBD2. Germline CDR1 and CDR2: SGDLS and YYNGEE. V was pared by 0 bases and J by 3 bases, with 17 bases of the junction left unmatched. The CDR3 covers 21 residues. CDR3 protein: CASSVVSPMSSGGQHTGELFF. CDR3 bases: TGTGCCAGCAGCGTAGTATCCCCTATGAGTAGCGGGGGGCAGCACACCGGGGAGCTGTTTTTT.

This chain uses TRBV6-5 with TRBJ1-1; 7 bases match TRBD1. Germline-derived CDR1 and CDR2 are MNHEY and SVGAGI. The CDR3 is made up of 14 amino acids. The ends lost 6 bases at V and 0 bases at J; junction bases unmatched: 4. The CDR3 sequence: CASRGDRMNTEAFF. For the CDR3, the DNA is TGTGCCAGCAGGGGGGACAGAATGAACACTGAAGCTTTCTTT.

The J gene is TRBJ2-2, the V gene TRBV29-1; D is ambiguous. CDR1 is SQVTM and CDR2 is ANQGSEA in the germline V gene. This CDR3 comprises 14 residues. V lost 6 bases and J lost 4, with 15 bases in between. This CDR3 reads CSVTDGRGTGELFF. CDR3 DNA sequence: TGCAGCGTCACGGACGGGCGAGGCACCGGGGAGCTGTTTTTT.

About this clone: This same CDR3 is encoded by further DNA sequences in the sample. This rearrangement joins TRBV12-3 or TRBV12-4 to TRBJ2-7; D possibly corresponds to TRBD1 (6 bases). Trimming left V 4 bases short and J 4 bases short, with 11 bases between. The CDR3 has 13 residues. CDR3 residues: CASSSQGHYEQYF. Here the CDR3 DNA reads TGTGCCAGCAGTTCACAGGGCCATTACGAGCAGTACTTC.

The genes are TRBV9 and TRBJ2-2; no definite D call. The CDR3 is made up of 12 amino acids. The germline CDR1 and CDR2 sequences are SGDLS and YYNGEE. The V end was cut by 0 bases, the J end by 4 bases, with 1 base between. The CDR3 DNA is TGTGCCAGCAGCGTAGTCACCGGGGAGCTGTTTTTT. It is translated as CASSVVTGELFF.

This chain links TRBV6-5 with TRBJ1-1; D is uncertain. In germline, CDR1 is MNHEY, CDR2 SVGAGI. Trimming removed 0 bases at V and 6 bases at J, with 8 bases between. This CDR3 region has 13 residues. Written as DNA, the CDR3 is TGTGCCAGCAGTTACTCCGGGTCGGCTGAAGCTTTCTTT. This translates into CASSYSGSAEAFF.

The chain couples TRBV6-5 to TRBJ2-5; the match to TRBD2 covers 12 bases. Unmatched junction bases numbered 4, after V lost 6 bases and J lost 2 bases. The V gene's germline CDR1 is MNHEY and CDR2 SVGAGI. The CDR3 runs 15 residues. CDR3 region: CASRGLAGGQETQYF. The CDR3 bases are TGTGCCAGCAGGGGACTAGCGGGTGGTCAAGAGACCCAGTACTTC.

The CDR3 sequence: CASSNDRDMNTEAFF. The CDR3 bases are TGTGCCAGTAGTAATGACAGGGATATGAACACTGAAGCTTTCTTT. This chain connects TRBV19 to TRBJ1-1; TRBD1 aligns across 7 bases. The CDR3 covers 15 residues. The germline V gene has CDR1 LNHDA and CDR2 SQIVND (reference sequence). The junction had 5 bases not matched to a gene; V was cut back by 4 bases and J by 0 bases.

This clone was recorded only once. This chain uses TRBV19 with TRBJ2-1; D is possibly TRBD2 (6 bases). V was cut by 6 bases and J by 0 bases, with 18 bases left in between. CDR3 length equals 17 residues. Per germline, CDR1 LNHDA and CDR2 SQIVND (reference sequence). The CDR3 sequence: CASRSLGGTHSYNEQFF. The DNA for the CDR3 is TGTGCCAGTAGGAGTCTGGGGGGTACTCACTCCTACAATGAGCAGTTCTTC.

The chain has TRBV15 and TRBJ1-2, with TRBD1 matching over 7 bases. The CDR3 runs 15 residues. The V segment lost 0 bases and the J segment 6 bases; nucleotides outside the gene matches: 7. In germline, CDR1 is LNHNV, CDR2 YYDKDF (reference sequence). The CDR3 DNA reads TGTGCCACCAGCAGAGATCTAGCGCAGGGGGATGGCTACACCTTC. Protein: CATSRDLAQGDGYTF.

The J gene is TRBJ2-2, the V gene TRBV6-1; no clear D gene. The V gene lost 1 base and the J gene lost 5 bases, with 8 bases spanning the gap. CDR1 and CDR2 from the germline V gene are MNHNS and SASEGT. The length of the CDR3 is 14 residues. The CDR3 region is CASSEVPRTGELFF. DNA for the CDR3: TGTGCCAGCAGTGAAGTTCCTCGGACCGGGGAGCTGTTTTTT.

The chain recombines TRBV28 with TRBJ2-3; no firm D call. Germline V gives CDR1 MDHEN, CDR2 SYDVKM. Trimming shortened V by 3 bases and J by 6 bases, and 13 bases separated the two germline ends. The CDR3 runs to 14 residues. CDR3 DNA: TGTGCCAGCAGTTTTAGGTCTGGAGCCGATACGCAGTATTTT. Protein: CASSFRSGADTQYF.

The CDR3 protein is CASSTPPDRARSETQYF. As DNA, the CDR3 is TGTGCCAGCAGCACTCCTCCGGACAGAGCTCGATCGGAGACCCAGTACTTC. The chain joins TRBV21-1 to TRBJ2-5; the listed D gene, TRBD1, was not tested against the DNA. TRBV21-1 is classified as a pseudogene. There are 17 residues in the CDR3.